The rows below give T cell receptor beta chains drawn from one sample of a study of cytomegalovirus exposure and HLA in healthy donors. Assay: immunoSEQ multiplex PCR; the TCRdb copy retains only in-frame clones and omits some. The table shows approximately 180,000 clones, with 80% occurring only once. Sequencing was performed on PBMCs. All receptors derive from a man younger than 45 in good health and CMV-seropositive. The CDR3 runs from the conserved cysteine through the conserved F or W. D genes are given only for firm matches. Size is stated for part of the rows, as once, few or many counts, or as a class when the clone is expanded.

clone_size,v_call,d_call,j_call,cdr3_aa,cdr3_nt
NA,TRBV29-1,NA,TRBJ1-2,CSVERSVYGYTF,TGCAGCGTTGAGAGGTCGGTCTATGGCTACACCTTC
NA,TRBV7-2,TRBD1,TRBJ2-1,CASSLRDRVANEQFF,TGTGCCAGCAGCTTACGGGACAGGGTAGCCAATGAGCAGTTCTTC
NA,TRBV2,NA,TRBJ1-3,CAGSDSLILNSGNTIYF,TGTGCCGGATCGGACAGCTTAATACTGAACTCTGGAAACACCATATATTTT
NA,TRBV5-6,NA,TRBJ1-5,CASRVHRNQPQHF,TGTGCCAGCAGGGTACACCGCAATCAGCCCCAGCATTTT
once,TRBV2,NA,TRBJ1-1,CASSEGGGGMNTEAFF,TGTGCCAGCAGTGAAGGGGGGGGCGGGATGAACACTGAAGCTTTCTTT
once,TRBV13,TRBD1,TRBJ1-2,CASSFTDRQGGGYGYTF,TGTGCCAGCAGCTTTACAGACCGACAGGGGGGGGGCTATGGCTACACCTTC
NA,TRBV18,NA,TRBJ2-7,CASSPTSEEQYF,TGTGCCAGCTCACCCACTTCCGAGGAGCAGTACTTC
NA,TRBV27,NA,TRBJ2-7,CASSPRQRPYEQYF,TGTGCCAGCAGTCCCCGACAGAGACCCTACGAGCAGTACTTC
NA,TRBV27,NA,TRBJ1-1,CASRRQGNTEAFF,TGTGCCAGCAGACGGCAGGGGAACACTGAAGCTTTCTTT
NA,TRBV7-8,NA,TRBJ2-5,CASIRWEWVPGQETQYF,TGTGCCAGCATCCGGTGGGAGTGGGTCCCTGGGCAAGAGACCCAGTACTTC
few,TRBV9,TRBD2,TRBJ2-5,CASSVDPSGGVKTQYF,TGTGCCAGCAGCGTAGATCCTAGCGGGGGGGTGAAGACCCAGTACTTC
few,TRBV9,NA,TRBJ2-3,CASSVGTDQPPDTQYF,TGTGCCAGCAGCGTAGGGACAGACCAACCCCCAGATACGCAGTATTTT
NA,TRBV7-2,NA,TRBJ2-1,CASNRDSSSYNEQFF,TGTGCCAGCAACCGGGACTCTAGCTCCTACAATGAGCAGTTCTTC
NA,TRBV25-1,TRBD2,TRBJ2-7,CASSGLAGGLGLEQYF,TGTGCCAGCAGTGGACTAGCGGGGGGTCTAGGGCTCGAGCAGTACTTC
NA,TRBV16,NA,TRBJ1-4,CASGGVTNEKLFF,TGTGCCAGCGGAGGGGTGACTAATGAAAAACTGTTTTTT